This T cell receptor beta chain emerged from a study of T cells after yellow fever vaccination. In the study overall: SMART-Seq v4 Ultra Low Input prepared libraries from low-cell fractions.

V shed 7 bases and J shed 4 bases, with 19 bases lying between them. This CDR3 contains 15 residues. The germline V gene has CDR1 SEHNR and CDR2 FQNEAQ (reference sequence). Whole-study results and caveats: Re-detected after boosting: most primary clones, around 96% of CD4 and less than 90% of CD8. Repertoires sorted by FACS could include abundant clonotypes that are contaminants from the bulk population.

This clonotype was seen only a few times. Synthesis of TCR cDNA relied on 5'RACE template switching, which attached a universal primer site and UMIs. TCRdb itself ran the 5' RACE reads through MiXCR, one entry per CDR3 protein. In the table there are 100,000 or so distinct CDR3 sequences, more than 7.5% of which are singletons. This specimen consisted of CD8+ T cells not binding an NS4B(214-222) dextramer, sorted from PBMCs, obtained about 2 weeks after the first yellow fever vaccination. The chain couples TRBV7-9 to TRBJ1-2; no firm D call. The TCR sequence derives from a man aged 18-30 years who received the YFV17D yellow fever vaccine. The CDR3 loop is CASTYSLFEGYGYTF. The CDR3 bases are TGTGCCAGCACCTATTCACTTTTTGAAGGCTATGGCTACACCTTC.